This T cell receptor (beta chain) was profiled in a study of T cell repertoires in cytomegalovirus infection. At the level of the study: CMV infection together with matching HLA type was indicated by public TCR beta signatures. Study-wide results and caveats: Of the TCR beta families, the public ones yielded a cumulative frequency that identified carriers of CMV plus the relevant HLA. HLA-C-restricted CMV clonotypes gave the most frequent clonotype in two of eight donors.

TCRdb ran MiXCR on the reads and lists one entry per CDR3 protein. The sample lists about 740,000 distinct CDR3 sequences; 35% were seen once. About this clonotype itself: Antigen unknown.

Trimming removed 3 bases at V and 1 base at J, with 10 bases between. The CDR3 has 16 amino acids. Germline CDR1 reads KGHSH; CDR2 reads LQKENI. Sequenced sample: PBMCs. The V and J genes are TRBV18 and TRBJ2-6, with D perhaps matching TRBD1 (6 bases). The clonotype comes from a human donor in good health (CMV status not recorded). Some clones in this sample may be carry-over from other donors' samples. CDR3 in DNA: TGTGCCAGCTCACCCCAGGGGCCTTCTGGGGCCAACGTCCTGACTTTC. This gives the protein CASSPQGPSGANVLTF. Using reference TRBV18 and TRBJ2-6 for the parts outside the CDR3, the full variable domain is NAGVMQNPRHLVRRRGQEARLRCSPMKGHSHVYWYRQLPEEGLKFMVYLQKENIIDESGMPKERFSAEFPKEGPSILRIQQVVRGDSAAYFCASSPQGPSGANVLTFGAGSRLTVL.